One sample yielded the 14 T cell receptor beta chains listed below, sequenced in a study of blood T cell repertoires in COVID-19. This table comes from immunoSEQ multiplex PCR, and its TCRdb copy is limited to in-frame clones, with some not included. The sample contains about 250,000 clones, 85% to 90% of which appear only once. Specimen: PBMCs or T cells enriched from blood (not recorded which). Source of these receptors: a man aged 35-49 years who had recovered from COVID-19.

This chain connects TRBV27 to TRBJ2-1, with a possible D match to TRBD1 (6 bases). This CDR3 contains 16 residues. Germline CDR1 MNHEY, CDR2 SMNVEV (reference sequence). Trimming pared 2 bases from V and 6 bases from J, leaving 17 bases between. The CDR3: CASSLLGTTGRNEQFF. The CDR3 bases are TGTGCCAGCAGTTTACTCGGGACAACGGGGCGCAATGAGCAGTTCTTC.

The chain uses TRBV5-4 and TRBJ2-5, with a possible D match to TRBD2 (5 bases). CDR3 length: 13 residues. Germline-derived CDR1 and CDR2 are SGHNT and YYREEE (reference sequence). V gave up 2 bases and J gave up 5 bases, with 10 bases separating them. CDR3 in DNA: TGTGCCAGCAGCTTTATGGGGAGTGAGACCCAGTACTTC. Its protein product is CASSFMGSETQYF.

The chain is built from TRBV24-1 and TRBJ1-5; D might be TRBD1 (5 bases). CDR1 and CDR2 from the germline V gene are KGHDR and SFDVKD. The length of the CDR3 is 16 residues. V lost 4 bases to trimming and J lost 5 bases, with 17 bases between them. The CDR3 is CATSESRGGVDQPQHF. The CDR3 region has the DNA TGTGCCACCAGTGAGTCCAGAGGAGGGGTGGATCAGCCCCAGCATTTT.

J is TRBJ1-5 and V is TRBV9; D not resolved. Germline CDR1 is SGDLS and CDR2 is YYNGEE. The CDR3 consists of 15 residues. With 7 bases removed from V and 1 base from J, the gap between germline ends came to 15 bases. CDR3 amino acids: CASGTGESSNQPQHF. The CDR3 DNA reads TGTGCCAGCGGAACGGGAGAATCAAGCAATCAGCCCCAGCATTTT.

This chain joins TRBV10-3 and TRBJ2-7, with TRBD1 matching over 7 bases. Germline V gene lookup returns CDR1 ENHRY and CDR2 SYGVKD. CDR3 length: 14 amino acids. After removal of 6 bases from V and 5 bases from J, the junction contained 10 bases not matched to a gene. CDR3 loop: CAIRETGRRDEQYF. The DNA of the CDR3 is TGTGCCATCAGAGAGACAGGGCGAAGAGACGAGCAGTACTTC.

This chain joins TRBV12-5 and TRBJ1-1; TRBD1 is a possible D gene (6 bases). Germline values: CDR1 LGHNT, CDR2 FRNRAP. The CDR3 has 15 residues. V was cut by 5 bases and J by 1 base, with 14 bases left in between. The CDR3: CASGPPGAGNTEAFF. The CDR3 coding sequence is TGTGCTAGTGGTCCCCCAGGGGCAGGGAACACTGAAGCTTTCTTT.

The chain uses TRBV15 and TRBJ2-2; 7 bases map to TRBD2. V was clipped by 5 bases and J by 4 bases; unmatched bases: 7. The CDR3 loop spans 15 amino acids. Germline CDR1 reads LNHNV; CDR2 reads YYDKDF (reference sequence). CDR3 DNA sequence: TGTGCCACCAGCCTCCGAAAGCGGGGCACCGGGGAGCTGTTTTTT. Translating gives CATSLRKRGTGELFF.

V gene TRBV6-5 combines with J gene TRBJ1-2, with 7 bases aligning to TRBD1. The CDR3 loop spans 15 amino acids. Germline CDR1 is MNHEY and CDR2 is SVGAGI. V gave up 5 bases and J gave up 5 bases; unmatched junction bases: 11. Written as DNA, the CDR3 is TGTGCCAGCAGTCCCTGGACAGGCGGCTCATATGGCTACACCTTC. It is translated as CASSPWTGGSYGYTF.

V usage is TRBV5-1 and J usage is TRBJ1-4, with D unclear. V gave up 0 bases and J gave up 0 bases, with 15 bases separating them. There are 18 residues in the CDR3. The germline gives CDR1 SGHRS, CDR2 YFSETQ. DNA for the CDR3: TGCGCCAGCAGCTTGGCGGGAGAGGGCCACTCAACTAATGAAAAACTGTTTTTT. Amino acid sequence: CASSLAGEGHSTNEKLFF. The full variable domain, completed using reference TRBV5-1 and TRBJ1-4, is KAGVTQTPRYLIKTRGQQVTLSCSPISGHRSVSWYQQTPGQGLQFLFEYFSETQRNKGNFPGRFSGRQFSNSRSEMNVSTLELGDSALYLCASSLAGEGHSTNEKLFFGSGTQLSVL.

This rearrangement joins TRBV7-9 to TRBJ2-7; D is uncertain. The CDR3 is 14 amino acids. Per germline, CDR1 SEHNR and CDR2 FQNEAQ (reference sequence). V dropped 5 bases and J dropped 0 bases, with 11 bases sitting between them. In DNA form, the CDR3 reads TGTGCCAGCAGCCCCCCGAGAGACTCCTACGAGCAGTACTTC. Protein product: CASSPPRDSYEQYF.

As DNA, the CDR3 is TGTGCCAGCAGTTCCATGAACACTGAAGCTTTCTTT. Protein sequence: CASSSMNTEAFF. The rearrangement joins TRBV27 to TRBJ1-1; no clear D gene. The V gene's germline CDR1 is MNHEY and CDR2 SMNVEV (reference sequence). The V end lost 4 bases, the J end lost 0 bases, and 3 bases lay between the germline ends. This CDR3 comprises 12 residues.

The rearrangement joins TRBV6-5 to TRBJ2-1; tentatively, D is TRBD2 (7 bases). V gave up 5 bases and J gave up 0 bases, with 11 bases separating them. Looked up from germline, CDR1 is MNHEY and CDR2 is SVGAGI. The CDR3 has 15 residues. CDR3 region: CASSLRGASYNEQFF. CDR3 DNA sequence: TGTGCCAGCAGTCTTCGGGGGGCCTCCTACAATGAGCAGTTCTTC.

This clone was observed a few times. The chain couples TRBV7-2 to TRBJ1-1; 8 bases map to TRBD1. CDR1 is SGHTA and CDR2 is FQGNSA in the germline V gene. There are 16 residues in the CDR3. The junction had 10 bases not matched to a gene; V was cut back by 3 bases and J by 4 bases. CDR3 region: CASSFLSGQGATEAFF. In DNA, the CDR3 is TGTGCCAGCAGCTTTTTAAGCGGACAGGGAGCCACTGAAGCTTTCTTT.

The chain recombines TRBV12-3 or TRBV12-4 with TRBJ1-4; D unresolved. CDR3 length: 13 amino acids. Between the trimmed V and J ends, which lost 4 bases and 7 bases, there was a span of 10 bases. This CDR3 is CASSSMGSEKLFF. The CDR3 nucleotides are TGTGCCAGCAGTTCGATGGGGAGTGAAAAACTGTTTTTT.